This TCR beta chain was recovered during a study of shared clonotypes between healthy human individuals. General observations from the study: Sharing of clonotypes among donors was expected to vary with sequencing depth.

V gave up 2 bases and J gave up 0 bases; unmatched junction bases: 5. The CDR3 contains 15 residues. CDR1 GTSNPN and CDR2 SVGIG come from the germline V gene (reference sequence). The donors were all Caucasian adults (living in Nashville, Tennessee). The CD4+ fraction was divided into a CD45RA+ naive subset and a CD45RA-negative memory subset. This clone was counted once. The antigen is not known. Deep was the level at which the assay was run. The table came from immunoSEQ multiplex PCR; TCRdb's copy has only in-frame clones and leaves some out. The profile shows roughly 2.4 million clones, under 97% of them singletons.

V gene TRBV30 combines with J gene TRBJ2-3; 7 bases align to TRBD2. Sequencing was performed on naive CD4+ T cells sorted from blood. As for subset: CD45RA+ positively selected. This clonotype originated in a man younger than 35 in good health. The CDR3 protein is CAWSSGRGSTDTQYF. The CDR3 coding sequence is TGTGCCTGGAGTTCTGGGCGGGGGAGCACAGATACGCAGTATTTT.